Below, one T cell receptor (beta chain) is given with its context. There are 16 residues in the CDR3. The V gene's germline CDR1 is LNHDA and CDR2 SQIVND (reference sequence). V shed 7 bases, J shed 1 base, and the junction held 8 bases outside the gene matches. Under the authors' procedure: Cell counts per sample came from amplifying reference gene primers. Assay: immunoSEQ multiplex PCR; the TCRdb copy retains only in-frame clones and omits some. That table furnishes V, J and clone size, whereas the DNA furnished D and trimming. The table has about 360,000 clones, more than 75% seen once. These data come from a study of blood T cell repertoires in COVID-19. Study-wide background: Samples of COVID-19 (acute and convalescent) were obtained from the United States, Italy and Spain. The cDNA or gDNA used as material had been derived from T cells, B-cell-depleted T cells, or PBMCs.

The chain recombines TRBV19 with TRBJ2-3, with 10 nucleotides matching TRBD2. The clonotype was recovered from a human donor in a cohort sampled during active COVID-19. The sequenced sample consisted of peripheral blood. CDR3: CASTTLAGDRTDTQYF. The CDR3 nucleotides read TGTGCCAGTACCACCCTAGCGGGGGACCGCACAGATACGCAGTATTTT.